This entry features one T cell receptor (beta chain) sequence. Its antigen is still unknown. Axillary draining lymph nodes of breast cancer patients supplied the node samples. A single record per CDR3 protein comes from TCRdb applying MiXCR to the multiplex PCR reads. The repertoire includes about 220,000 distinct CDR3 sequences, less than 35% of them detected once, and roughly 3.5% sits in the top ten. These data belong to a study of breast tumors, draining lymph nodes, adjacent tissues. The study's findings and limits: The lymph node origin of tumor T cells was framed as consistent with a hypothesis, not demonstrated.

V was trimmed by 1 base and J by 2 bases, leaving 12 bases between them. The germline V gene has CDR1 LGHDT and CDR2 YNNKEL (reference sequence). CDR3 length: 15 amino acids. The specimen was axillary lymph node tissue. V usage is TRBV3-1 and J usage is TRBJ2-7; D tentatively reads TRBD1 or TRBD2 (5 bases each). The sequence was obtained from a female donor with breast cancer. Some clones in this sample may be carry-over from other donors' samples. As DNA, the CDR3 is TGTGCCAGCAGCCAAGGCCGGGACGGGGCCTACGAGCAGTACTTC. This sequence encodes CASSQGRDGAYEQYF.